The rows below give T cell receptor beta chains drawn from one sample of a study of blood T cell repertoires in COVID-19. Sequencing used immunoSEQ multiplex PCR; TCRdb keeps in-frame clones, though not all of them. The repertoire holds more than 300,000 clones, 70% to 90% seen once, with about 10% in the top ten. The specimen sequenced was peripheral blood. These receptors all come from a woman aged 25 to 39 with COVID-19, enrolled during active disease. Each CDR3 is given with its conserved first and last residue. The D gene is left open where the match is weak.

TRBV10-1 NA CASSSGRGGAQLNEQFF
TRBV5-4 TRBD1 CASSSRAGGNTEAFF
TRBV3-1/TRBV3-2 TRBD2 CASSQVGGLGLARVLEQYF
TRBV6-5 TRBD2 CASRTSGGNEQYF
TRBV24-1 NA CATSDSPRWRGRAGELFF
TRBV9 TRBD1 CASSDRTGRYGYTF
TRBV6-5 TRBD2 CASRLAGAPYEQYF
TRBV12-3/TRBV12-4 NA CASKQPGVEQYF
TRBV11-1 NA CASSSPRGFSWEQYF
TRBV7-9 NA CASSLGQYNQPQHF
TRBV5-5 NA CASSWGEDQPQHF
TRBV24-1 TRBD1 CATSDPGTGADGYTF
TRBV7-9 NA CASSFAAEPQHF
TRBV21-1 NA CASSQAAGANNQPQHF
TRBV12-5 NA CASGLVKDGGTAFNEQFF
TRBV6-2/TRBV6-3 TRBD2 CASSGVAGVIADTQYF
TRBV6-2/TRBV6-3 NA CASSQRISRGQQYF
TRBV2 TRBD1 CASSLPGQVNIQYF
TRBV2 TRBD2 CASSEKREYDEQFF
TRBV28 NA CASSPGNTIYF
TRBV28 TRBD1 CASSFFQGAYEQYF
TRBV27 NA CASSSGFSGANVLTF
TRBV5-1 NA CASSREGNSGETQYF
TRBV6-5 NA CASSYRGGETQYF
TRBV5-5 TRBD2 CASTDLGLAGFPTYEQYF
TRBV9 TRBD1 CASSPGQATIYEQYF
TRBV6-5 TRBD2 CASGPRGGETQYF